This entry lists 22 T cell receptor beta chains sequenced from one sample in a study of spatial heterogeneity in lung cancer. The time point: sample taken at primary tumor resection. The authors sequenced whole RNA from tumor, nontumor lung or frozen PBMC without sorting. Via MiXCR, TCRdb re-called the 5' RACE reads, giving one row per CDR3 protein. The sample records roughly 4,500 distinct CDR3 sequences, roughly a fifth being singletons. Specimen: normal lung tissue next to the tumor, collected at surgery. Every receptor here comes from a female donor with early-stage non-small cell lung cancer.

This clonotype ranks as medium-sized. The chain combines TRBV20-1 with TRBJ2-5; D not resolved. Germline CDR1 reads DFQATT; CDR2 reads SNEGSKA (reference sequence). Between the trimmed V and J ends, which lost 0 bases and 5 bases, there was a span of 7 bases. The CDR3 covers 12 residues. The CDR3 DNA sequence: TGCAGTGCTAGAGATTCCTCGGAGACCCAGTACTTC. Its protein product is CSARDSSETQYF.

This chain connects TRBV7-9 to TRBJ1-4; tentative D call: TRBD1 (5 bases). Trimming removed 2 bases at V and 6 bases at J, with 10 bases between. The germline CDR1 and CDR2 sequences are SEHNR and FQNEAQ (reference sequence). The CDR3 runs to 14 residues. The CDR3 loop reads CASSLMRGDEKLFF. The CDR3 nucleotides read TGTGCCAGCAGCTTAATGAGGGGAGATGAAAAACTGTTTTTT.

By share of the sample, this clonotype is medium-sized. The CDR3 bases are TGTGCCAGCAGCGAGACTAGCACCCATACGCAGTATTTT. Translated, it gives CASSETSTHTQYF. This sequence joins TRBV5-6 and TRBJ2-3; 7 nucleotides align to TRBD2. V lost 4 bases and J lost 7; bases outside the gene matches: 6. Germline assignment: CDR1 SGHDT and CDR2 YYEEEE. The CDR3 covers 13 residues.

This clonotype is termed medium-sized. J is TRBJ2-3 and V is TRBV11-2; 9 bases map to TRBD2. CDR1 and CDR2 from the germline V gene are SGHAT and FQNNGV. The CDR3 is 18 amino acids. The ends lost 5 bases at V and 4 bases at J; junction bases unmatched: 16. This chain's CDR3 is CASSPIWAVAGESDTQYF. The CDR3 region has the DNA TGTGCCAGCAGCCCGATTTGGGCTGTAGCGGGAGAGTCAGATACGCAGTATTTT.

This clonotype was seen ten or more times. The chain has TRBV20-1 and TRBJ2-1; possibly TRBD1 for D (5 bases). The CDR3 totals 12 residues. Trimming stripped 2 bases from V and 3 bases from J, with 5 bases between. Looked up from germline, CDR1 is DFQATT and CDR2 is SNEGSKA (reference sequence). The CDR3 DNA sequence: TGCAGTGCTAGACAGGGCTACAATGAGCAGTTCTTC. The encoded protein is CSARQGYNEQFF.

The table lists this clonotype with a few counts. CDR3 sequence reads: CASSLGASHNEQFF. The DNA of the CDR3 is TGTGCCAGCAGCTTAGGGGCCAGTCACAATGAGCAGTTCTTC. The chain links TRBV7-4 to TRBJ2-1; D is unresolved. The germline gives CDR1 SGHVT, CDR2 SQSDAQ. The CDR3 length is 14 residues. V dropped 1 base and J dropped 5 bases, with 9 bases sitting between them.

In its sample, this clonotype was seen a few times. The chain combines TRBV7-2 with TRBJ2-5; 8 bases line up with TRBD2. Germline values: CDR1 SGHTA, CDR2 FQGNSA. With V trimmed by 1 base and J by 5 bases, 6 bases remained unmatched. The CDR3 sequence is 15 residues long. The CDR3 here is CASSLGRGGWETQYF. CDR3 nucleotide sequence: TGTGCCAGCAGCTTAGGACGGGGGGGCTGGGAGACCCAGTACTTC.

This rearrangement joins TRBV20-1 to TRBJ2-1; 10 bases match TRBD2. Losses at the gene ends were 5 bases for V and 8 bases for J; bases not matched to a gene: 12. This CDR3 has 15 amino acids. Germline V gene lookup returns CDR1 DFQATT and CDR2 SNEGSKA (reference sequence). The CDR3: CSAEDSTSGIYEQFF. CDR3 bases: TGCAGTGCTGAAGACAGTACTAGCGGGATATATGAGCAGTTCTTC.

By proportion, this clonotype is medium-sized. The rearrangement links TRBV4-2 to TRBJ1-3, with 8 bases matching TRBD1. Germline V CDR1 and CDR2: LGHNA, YNFKEQ. Unmatched junction bases numbered 7, after V lost 0 bases and J lost 0 bases. This CDR3 contains 18 residues. The CDR3 region has the DNA TGTGCCAGCAGCCAAGATCTCACAGGGGGGAGCTCTGGAAACACCATATATTTT. It encodes CASSQDLTGGSSGNTIYF.

This clonotype came up many times. This chain uses TRBV9 with TRBJ2-5; D may be TRBD2 (5 bases). Germline V gene lookup returns CDR1 SGDLS and CDR2 YYNGEE. The CDR3 spans 13 residues. V gave up 4 bases and J gave up 5 bases, with 12 bases separating them. The CDR3 DNA sequence: TGTGCCAGCAGCATCAGGCCGGGGGAGACCCAGTACTTC. This codes for CASSIRPGETQYF.

This clonotype is termed medium-sized. The chain couples TRBV7-2 to TRBJ2-7; D may match TRBD1 or TRBD2 (5 bases each). The V gene's germline CDR1 is SGHTA and CDR2 FQGNSA. The CDR3 has 15 amino acids. Trimming took off 1 base at V and 2 bases at J, with 12 bases between the two ends. CDR3 region: CASSLVGDLAYEQYF. CDR3 DNA: TGTGCCAGCAGCTTAGTAGGGGACCTGGCCTACGAGCAGTACTTC.

This clonotype was picked up many times. The rearrangement joins TRBV11-2 to TRBJ2-2, with 8 bases fitting TRBD2. CDR1 and CDR2 (germline): SGHAT, FQNNGV. This CDR3 spans 18 amino acids. The junction had 11 bases not matched to a gene; V was cut back by 5 bases and J by 0 bases. The CDR3 reads CASSPGLATGSNTGELFF. As DNA, the CDR3 is TGTGCCAGCAGCCCCGGACTAGCTACGGGGTCGAACACCGGGGAGCTGTTTTTT.

In the case of this clonotype: This may arise from a read error, as a much more abundant clone is one base away. The rearrangement links TRBV5-1 to TRBJ2-7; no definite D call. Germline V lookup: CDR1 SGHRS, CDR2 YFSETQ. The CDR3 covers 15 residues. CDR3 sequence (DNA): TGCGCCAGCAGCTTATCGGAGTTGGGCTCCTACGGGCAGTACTTC. It yields the protein CASSLSELGSYGQYF.

This clonotype is large (0.1 to 1%) by share. The rearrangement uses TRBV6-2 or TRBV6-3 and TRBJ1-1; 8 bases are a match to TRBD1. V shed 6 bases, J shed 5 bases, and the junction held 11 bases outside the gene matches. The length of the CDR3 is 15 residues. CDR1 is MNHEY and CDR2 is SVGEGT in the germline V gene. The CDR3, as DNA: TGTGCCAGCAGCCCTCATATTACAGGGGGGACTGAAGCTTTCTTT. This sequence encodes CASSPHITGGTEAFF.

This clonotype rates as medium-sized. The rearrangement uses TRBV28 and TRBJ1-1; D not resolved. Germline CDR1 reads MDHEN; CDR2 reads SYDVKM. The CDR3 has 13 residues. V dropped 1 base and J dropped 10 bases, with 13 bases sitting between them. The CDR3 spells CASSLSVRRGAFF. In DNA, the CDR3 is TGTGCCAGCAGTTTATCAGTTCGGCGGGGAGCTTTCTTT.

This clonotype was observed many times. The chain has TRBV7-9 and TRBJ2-1; D is undetermined. The CDR3 is made up of 14 amino acids. Trimming took 3 bases from V and 0 from J, leaving 6 bases between them. Germline CDR1 is SEHNR and CDR2 is FQNEAQ (reference sequence). The CDR3 reads CASSFESSYNEQFF. In DNA, the CDR3 is TGTGCCAGCAGCTTTGAAAGCTCCTACAATGAGCAGTTCTTC.

This clonotype was detected many times. This chain links TRBV12-3 or TRBV12-4 with TRBJ2-1; D gene uncertain. The V end was cut by 6 bases, the J end by 1 base, with 7 bases between. CDR3 length equals 13 residues. For the CDR3, the DNA is TGTGCCAGCAGAGCGCGATCCTACAATGAGCAGTTCTTC. Encoded protein: CASRARSYNEQFF.

V gene TRBV7-9 combines with J gene TRBJ2-7, with D unclear. Trimming cost V 6 bases and J 6 bases, with 12 bases left between them. The CDR3 consists of 12 residues. In germline, CDR1 is SEHNR, CDR2 FQNEAQ (reference sequence). CDR3 residues: CASSFAEAEQYF. DNA for the CDR3: TGTGCCAGCAGTTTCGCCGAAGCCGAGCAGTACTTC.

The chain joins TRBV6-2 or TRBV6-3 to TRBJ1-4; possibly TRBD1 for D (5 bases). The V gene lost 5 bases and the J gene lost 0 bases, with 16 bases spanning the gap. This CDR3 is 17 amino acids long. Germline V gives CDR1 MNHEY, CDR2 SVGEGT. CDR3 sequence (DNA): TGTGCCAGCAGTGAGGACATAAGAATTGCAACTAATGAAAAACTGTTTTTT. Encoded protein: CASSEDIRIATNEKLFF.

By share, this clonotype ranks as medium-sized. The V gene is TRBV7-2, the J gene TRBJ1-2; 8 bases match TRBD1. The CDR3 is made up of 15 amino acids. CDR1 and CDR2 from the germline V gene are SGHTA and FQGNSA. V shed 4 bases and J 9 bases; nucleotides not matched to a gene: 13. CDR3 bases: TGTGCCAGCAGCTCTTCGGCGGGCAGGGGGCGAAGCTACACCTTC. Protein product: CASSSSAGRGRSYTF.

This clonotype was picked up many times. The chain uses TRBV19 and TRBJ2-6; TRBD1 matches 10 bases. CDR1 LNHDA and CDR2 SQIVND come from the germline V gene (reference sequence). The V and J ends lost 5 bases and 2 bases, in that order; junction bases with no gene match: 12. The CDR3 consists of 19 residues. CDR3 sequence reads: CASSPHRRQGAPGANVLTF. The CDR3 bases are TGTGCCAGTAGTCCACACCGGAGACAGGGGGCGCCTGGGGCCAACGTCCTGACTTTC.

The gene calls are TRBV14 and TRBJ2-3, with no clear D. V was cut by 10 bases and J by 0 bases, with 11 bases left in between. This CDR3 region has 13 residues. Germline-derived CDR1 and CDR2 are SGHDN and FVKESK. The CDR3 loop reads CAILDTSTDTQYF. CDR3 coding DNA: TGTGCCATCCTCGACACTAGCACAGATACGCAGTATTTT.